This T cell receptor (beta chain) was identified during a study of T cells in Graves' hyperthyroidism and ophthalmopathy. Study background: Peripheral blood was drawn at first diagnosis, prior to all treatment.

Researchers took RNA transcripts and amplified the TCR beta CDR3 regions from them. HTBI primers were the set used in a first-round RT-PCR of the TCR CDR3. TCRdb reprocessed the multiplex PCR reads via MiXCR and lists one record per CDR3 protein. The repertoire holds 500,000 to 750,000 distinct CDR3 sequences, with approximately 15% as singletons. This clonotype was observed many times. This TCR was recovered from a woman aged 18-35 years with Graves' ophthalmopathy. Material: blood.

The CDR3 DNA reads TGTGCCACCAGAAACGATGGGGAAGCTTTCTTT. Its protein is CATRNDGEAFF. The chain is built from TRBV24-1 and TRBJ1-1; unclear D gene. Germline lookup yields CDR1 KGHDR and CDR2 SFDVKD. V lost 7 bases, J lost 8 bases, and 10 bases lay in between. This CDR3 region has 11 residues.